Each of the 16 T cell receptor beta chains below was sequenced from the same sample in a study of OX40 agonist ivuxolimab in advanced cancers. The library was generated by the immunoSEQ multiplex PCR assay. Not all clones reach the TCRdb copy of this immuneACCESS table, which keeps in-frame sequences only. Checked studies attribute under half of the gap to unresolved V genes and leave the rest unexplained. Counted in this sample were over 80,000 clones; approximately 91% of them appeared once. About 0.8% of the sample rests with the top ten. The sample here was CD4+ or CD8+ T cells sorted from blood, taken in a trial of the OX40 agonist ivuxolimab. These receptors came from an adult with an advanced solid tumor such as melanoma, head and neck, liver or kidney cancer.

This clone is a singleton in its sample. This chain connects TRBV4-3 to TRBJ1-2, with 10 bases lining up with TRBD1. CDR1 is LGHNA, CDR2 YSLEER, per germline. The CDR3 runs 16 residues. The J segment lost 4 bases and the V segment lost 1 base, leaving 6 bases of the junction unmatched. As DNA, the CDR3 is TGCGCCAGCAGCCAAGCCCCGGGACAGGGGACCTATGGCTACACCTTC. It codes for CASSQAPGQGTYGYTF.

This clone has a single count. For the CDR3, the DNA is TGTGCCAGCAGACTCGACAGGGGGTACGAGCAGTACTTC. Amino acid sequence: CASRLDRGYEQYF. The chain links TRBV6-5 to TRBJ2-7; the match to TRBD1 covers 9 bases. The CDR3 has 13 amino acids. V dropped 6 bases and J dropped 4; count of bases not matched to a gene: 4. Germline-derived CDR1 and CDR2 are MNHEY and SVGAGI.

This clone was detected only once. The chain has TRBV11-1 and TRBJ2-7; D call uncertain. From germline, CDR1 is SGHAT and CDR2 FQDESV (reference sequence). The CDR3 contains 13 residues. V was pared by 3 bases and J by 2 bases, with 8 bases between. CDR3 nucleotides: TGTGCCAGCAGCTTGGACGTCCCCTACGAGCAGTACTTC. Residues: CASSLDVPYEQYF.

This clone came up a few times. The sample carries other DNA sequences with the same CDR3. The V and J genes are TRBV9 and TRBJ2-5, with D possibly called TRBD1 or TRBD2 (5 bases each). The CDR3 covers 14 residues. Trimming removed 0 bases at V and 1 base at J, with 7 bases between. Germline-derived CDR1 and CDR2 are SGDLS and YYNGEE. The CDR3 DNA follows: TGTGCCAGCAGCGTAGGGGGGATCCAAGAGACCCAGTACTTC. Protein product: CASSVGGIQETQYF.

The chain carries TRBV10-3 and TRBJ1-3; the D is unclear. Trimming cost V 7 bases and J 0 bases, with 13 bases left between them. CDR1 is ENHRY and CDR2 is SYGVKD in the germline V gene. The CDR3 is 15 residues long. The CDR3 DNA reads as TGTGCCATCATCATGGACGAGGTCTCTGGAAACACCATATATTTT. It yields the protein CAIIMDEVSGNTIYF.

This clone was observed once. The chain recombines TRBV18 with TRBJ1-1; D not certain. Germline lookup yields CDR1 KGHSH and CDR2 LQKENI. CDR3 length equals 12 residues. The ends were cut back, 4 bases at V and 4 bases at J, with 7 bases in the middle. The CDR3 DNA follows: TGTGCCAGCTCACAAGTAGGCACTGAAGCTTTCTTT. Its translation is CASSQVGTEAFF.

This chain connects TRBV4-1 to TRBJ2-3; possibly TRBD2 for D (5 bases). The CDR3 consists of 17 residues. V lost 1 base, J lost 2 bases, and 16 bases lay in between. Germline CDR1 and CDR2: MGHRA and YSYEKL. The CDR3 loop is CASSQAPTGKLTDTQYF. CDR3 DNA: TGCGCCAGCAGCCAAGCCCCAACGGGGAAACTCACAGATACGCAGTATTTT.

This chain connects TRBV2 to TRBJ2-2; D is unresolved. The CDR3 length is 15 residues. Germline values: CDR1 SNHLY, CDR2 FYNNEI. The ends were cut back, 4 bases at V and 1 base at J, with 10 bases in the middle. CDR3 loop: CASSGLAGNTGELFF. The CDR3 DNA sequence: TGTGCCAGCAGTGGACTGGCTGGGAACACCGGGGAGCTGTTTTTT.

J is TRBJ1-2 and V is TRBV4-3; the D gene is possibly TRBD1 (6 bases). This CDR3 has 16 amino acids. Trimming took 3 bases from V and 3 from J, leaving 17 bases between them. The V gene's germline CDR1 is LGHNA and CDR2 YSLEER. CDR3 amino acids: CASSHLPRGADYGYTF. The CDR3 DNA is TGCGCCAGCAGCCACTTACCCAGGGGCGCGGACTATGGCTACACCTTC.

This clone appeared once. The rearrangement links TRBV29-1 to TRBJ2-3; possible D gene TRBD1, 5 bases. Looked up from germline, CDR1 is SQVTM and CDR2 is ANQGSEA. Trimming removed 7 bases at V and 0 bases at J, with 11 bases between. This CDR3 has 13 amino acids. The CDR3 DNA reads as TGCAGCGGGGGCCGCCCTAGCACAGATACGCAGTATTTT. Protein sequence: CSGGRPSTDTQYF.

This chain connects TRBV7-9 to TRBJ1-2, with D unclear. CDR1 is SEHNR and CDR2 is FQNEAQ in the germline V gene (reference sequence). This CDR3 is built from 13 residues. V lost 2 bases, J lost 6 bases, and 10 bases lay in between. The CDR3 coding sequence is TGTGCCAGCAGCTTACCGGGCACCCATGGCTACACCTTC. Protein sequence: CASSLPGTHGYTF.

This clone was detected only a few times. The V call is TRBV6-1, the J call TRBJ1-2; possibly TRBD1 for D (6 bases). The CDR3 has 12 residues. V was shortened by 4 bases and J by 8 bases, with 11 bases between the two germline ends. Germline assignment: CDR1 MNHNS and CDR2 SASEGT. CDR3 nucleotide sequence: TGTGCCAGCAGTGGTTGGACAGTCGGCTACACCTTC. Translated: CASSGWTVGYTF.

The rearrangement joins TRBV5-1 to TRBJ2-5, with 7 bases fitting TRBD1. The CDR3 has 15 amino acids. With 3 bases clipped from V and 2 bases from J, the junction kept 7 bases outside the gene matches. Germline assignment: CDR1 SGHRS and CDR2 YFSETQ. CDR3 in amino acids: CASSSTGTAQETQYF. DNA for the CDR3: TGCGCCAGCAGCTCGACCGGGACAGCACAAGAGACCCAGTACTTC. Combining the CDR3 with reference TRBV5-1 and TRBJ2-5 gives the whole variable domain KAGVTQTPRYLIKTRGQQVTLSCSPISGHRSVSWYQQTPGQGLQFLFEYFSETQRNKGNFPGRFSGRQFSNSRSEMNVSTLELGDSALYLCASSSTGTAQETQYFGPGTRLLVL.

J is TRBJ2-1 and V is TRBV19; the match to TRBD1 covers 11 bases. With V trimmed by 4 bases and J by 8 bases, 7 bases remained unmatched. The CDR3 has 15 residues. Germline CDR1 reads LNHDA; CDR2 reads SQIVND (reference sequence). The CDR3 loop is CASSRGQGAPDEQFF. The CDR3 bases are TGTGCCAGTAGTAGAGGACAGGGGGCCCCTGATGAGCAGTTCTTC. The full variable domain, rest sourced from reference TRBV19 and TRBJ2-1, is DGGITQSPKYLFRKEGQNVTLSCEQNLNHDAMYWYRQDPGQGLRLIYYSQIVNDFQKGDIAEGYSVSREKKESFPLTVTSAQKNPTAFYLCASSRGQGAPDEQFFGPGTRLTVL.

The rearrangement links TRBV4-1 to TRBJ2-3; TRBD2 agrees at 12 bases. CDR1 and CDR2 (germline): MGHRA, YSYEKL. With V trimmed by 3 bases and J by 1 base, 5 bases remained unmatched. This CDR3 contains 17 residues. In DNA, the CDR3 is TGCGCCAGCAGCCAGCCCACTAGCGGGAGGCGCACAGATACGCAGTATTTT. Encoded protein: CASSQPTSGRRTDTQYF.

The chain joins TRBV28 to TRBJ2-3; 7 nucleotides line up with TRBD2. Germline V gene sequence: CDR1 MDHEN, CDR2 SYDVKM. The CDR3 loop spans 17 amino acids. V lost 6 bases and J lost 1; bases outside the gene matches: 13. This CDR3 reads CASSPAGGLAGTDTQYF. The CDR3 DNA reads as TGTGCCAGCAGCCCAGCCGGTGGGCTAGCGGGCACAGATACGCAGTATTTT.